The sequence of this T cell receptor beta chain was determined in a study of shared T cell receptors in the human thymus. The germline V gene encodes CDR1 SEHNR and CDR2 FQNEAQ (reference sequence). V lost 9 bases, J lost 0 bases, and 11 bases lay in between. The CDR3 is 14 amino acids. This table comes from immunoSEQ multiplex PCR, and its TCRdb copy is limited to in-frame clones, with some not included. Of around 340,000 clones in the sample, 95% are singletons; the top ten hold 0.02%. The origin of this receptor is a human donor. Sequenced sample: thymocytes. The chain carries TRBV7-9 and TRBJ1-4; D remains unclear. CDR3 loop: CASPHPSTNEKLFF. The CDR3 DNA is TGTGCCAGTCCTCACCCTTCAACTAATGAAAAACTGTTTTTT.